This T cell receptor beta chain was recorded in a study of T cells in Graves' hyperthyroidism and ophthalmopathy (dated by TCRdb to the late 2010s). Context from the whole study: Peripheral blood was collected at initial diagnosis, before any treatment. To identify TCR V-J signatures that set the groups apart, the researchers used a discovery cohort of roughly 100 patients, made up of some 41 with Graves' ophthalmopathy and 57 with stable Graves' hyperthyroidism. Whether ophthalmopathy could be predicted prospectively was tested in an independent validation cohort made up of under 20 hyperthyroidism patients plus 17 patients who later progressed to ophthalmopathy. TCR Vbeta CDR3 sequencing of 120 to 150 peripheral blood samples (43 ophthalmopathy, 75 hyperthyroidism and some 17 progressor patients) is reported in the paper. The roughly 100 discovery patients were randomly split 7:3 into training and test sets. Once sampling was done, hyperthyroidism patients were given methimazole at a starting dose of 30 mg daily, whereas ophthalmopathy patients were given high-dose intravenous methylprednisolone. In addition, the study compared T-cell repertoires in thyroid tissue and in blood from five or six Graves' hyperthyroidism patients.

What the study reported, not specific to this receptor: During validation, the model predicted progression to ophthalmopathy a median of roughly 7.1 months ahead of onset, with around 65% sensitivity and about 75% specificity. Ophthalmopathy was separated from stable hyperthyroidism by a 13 V-J signature model, with 85% to 90% sensitivity and about 84% specificity obtained in cross-validation and 80%/75% obtained in testing. Blood samples also contained most of the expanded thyroid clonotypes (frequency above 0.001), which suggests that blood repertoires may reflect thyroid immune responses. No statistical method was used to fix the sample size in advance, and group allocation was not hidden from the investigators.

Amplification of TCR beta CDR3 regions was carried out from RNA transcripts. The TCR CDR3 was subjected to a first round of RT-PCR using the HTBI primer set and the Qiagen OneStep RT-PCR kit. Libraries were constructed in a second round of multiplex PCR, after which size selection and purification were performed. Libraries were sequenced paired-end with 100 bp reads on an Illumina HiSeq2000. The study's processing was this. SOAPnuke was used to process the raw data, with reads discarded if the reads contained adapters or uncalled bases, had a mean Phred below 15, or lacked an exact constant-primer or identifier match. High-quality paired reads were merged with COPE v1.2.5, and unique nucleotide sequences were defined as clonotypes. MiTCR v1.1 was used to align the clonotypes against IMGT TRBV, TRBD and TRBJ reference segments. The analysis was restricted to V-J combinations with a frequency above 0.0001, which together covered about 99% of the repertoires. The TCS score was defined as F50 (clonal expansion) divided by E x V (chaos), with BLOSUM62-based TCRdist calculated between CDR3 peptides within each V-J. Welch's t-statistics and random forest reduced around 520 V-J features to 13, which were used in a naive Bayes classifier (R e1071). Starting from the raw public reads, TCRdb applied fastp trimming at Q25, assembled clones with MiXCR and retained in-frame beta chains. Identical CDR3 proteins give one entry, which carries the most common genes and DNA. The V and J calls come from TCRdb's annotation, not from the publication. The sample table shows roughly 740,000 distinct CDR3 sequences, and 16% are seen once. The ten largest clonotypes hold roughly 8% of the sample.

Graves' hyperthyroidism was defined as stable when no progression to ophthalmopathy occurred over 18 months of follow-up. Hyperthyroidism patients were newly diagnosed, had a disease duration of under 2 months, and were aged 18 to 65 years. Exclusion was applied to patients with uncontrolled infections, other autoimmune diseases, pregnancy or lactation. Clinical symptoms, serum thyroxine and TRAb, thyroid ultrasound, and orbital computed tomography formed the basis for the diagnoses. Ficoll-Paque density gradient centrifugation was used to isolate PBMCs from around 9.1 ml of fresh peripheral blood. Total RNA was extracted with Trizol reagent, and quality was checked on an Agilent 2100 Bioanalyzer. This clonotype was detected ten times or more. There is no known antigen for this receptor. Qualities for individual bases were not recorded, and no much larger clone is one base off. The CDR3, cysteine through phenylalanine, is 15 amino acids long. CDR3 DNA only is kept here, 45 bases in frame from base 1. Based on the germline V gene, the CDR1 and CDR2 sequences are SNHLY and FYNNEI. Deletion took 2 bases off V and 4 bases off J, with a span of 12 bases between the germline ends.

The sample was blood. The chain joins TRBV2 to TRBJ1-3, with the D segment identity uncertain. This TCR was recovered from a man aged 18 to 29 with Graves' hyperthyroidism. The CDR3 region: CASSELGSYGNTIYF. The sequence in DNA is TGTGCCAGCAGTGAACTTGGATCTTACGGAAACACCATATATTTT.